These 21 T cell receptor beta chains share one sample of origin, sequenced in a study of CD8 T cells in ankylosing spondylitis. TCRdb re-derived calls from the 5' RACE reads in MiXCR, one entry per CDR3 protein. This table holds about 250,000 distinct CDR3 sequences, about 18% found once. The sequencing input was blood, either unsorted or a sorted T cell fraction (not recorded which). The receptor source for this set is a male donor with ankylosing spondylitis or in good health (not recorded which).

The chain joins TRBV4-1 to TRBJ2-3; D ambiguous. V gave up 2 bases and J gave up 5 bases, with 8 bases separating them. CDR3 length equals 13 residues. Germline V gene data show CDR1 as MGHRA and CDR2 as YSYEKL. CDR3 nucleotides: TGCGCCAGCAGCCAAACTATTGAAGATACGCAGTATTTT. This gives the protein CASSQTIEDTQYF.

This clonotype has ten or more counts. The J gene is TRBJ2-3, the V gene TRBV4-2; 9 bases fit TRBD2. The junction had 17 bases not matched to a gene; V was cut back by 0 bases and J by 4 bases. CDR3 size: 20 residues. Per germline, CDR1 LGHNA and CDR2 YNFKEQ. The CDR3 nucleotides are TGTGCCAGCAGCCAAGATGGGGCGGGAGGGCCGGTTTGGTCCGCAGATACGCAGTATTTT. Translation gives CASSQDGAGGPVWSADTQYF.

This chain links TRBV4-1 with TRBJ2-5; 12 bases map to TRBD1. Per the germline V gene, CDR1 is MGHRA and CDR2 is YSYEKL. V shed 2 bases, J shed 5 bases, and the junction held 6 bases outside the gene matches. The CDR3 has 16 residues. In DNA, the CDR3 is TGCGCCAGCAGCCAATCCGGGACAGGGGGCTCGGAGACCCAGTACTTC. The encoded protein is CASSQSGTGGSETQYF.

The genes are TRBV20-1 and TRBJ2-1; 11 nucleotides agree with TRBD2. This CDR3 has 14 amino acids. Germline CDR1 and CDR2: DFQATT and SNEGSKA (reference sequence). V was clipped by 6 bases and J by 5 bases; unmatched bases: 6. In DNA, the CDR3 is TGCAGTGCAAGATCTAGCGGGAGGAACAATGAGCAGTTCTTC. It codes for CSARSSGRNNEQFF.

The V call is TRBV6-5, the J call TRBJ2-7, with 8 positions matching TRBD1. The germline V gene encodes CDR1 MNHEY and CDR2 SVGAGI. J was trimmed by 4 bases and V by 4 bases; bases with no gene match: 6. The CDR3 extends over 14 amino acids. The CDR3 DNA is TGTGCCAGCAGTTCTCAGGGGGCCGATTACGAGCAGTACTTC. Translation: CASSSQGADYEQYF.

In this sample, this clonotype turned up many times. The V call is TRBV4-3, the J call TRBJ2-3, with D uncertain. Germline assignment: CDR1 LGHNA and CDR2 YSLEER. Deletions cut 0 bases from V and 3 bases from J, with 7 bases between. CDR3 length equals 14 residues. In nucleotides, the CDR3 is TGCGCCAGCAGCCAAGATCGCGCGACAGATACGCAGTATTTT. Residues: CASSQDRATDTQYF.

The V call is TRBV12-3 or TRBV12-4, the J call TRBJ2-1, with D unclear. CDR3 size: 13 residues. V was pared by 5 bases and J by 5 bases, with 10 bases between. The CDR3 sequence is CASSLVGDNEQFF. DNA of the CDR3: TGTGCCAGCAGTCTCGTTGGGGACAATGAGCAGTTCTTC.

The rearrangement joins TRBV20-1 to TRBJ2-7, with D perhaps TRBD1 (6 bases). CDR1 and CDR2 from the germline V gene are DFQATT and SNEGSKA (reference sequence). This CDR3 contains 13 residues. Between the trimmed V and J ends, which lost 6 bases and 1 base, there was a span of 13 bases. The CDR3 region has the DNA TGCAGTGCGGGGGCCGGTTTGTCCTACGAGCAGTACTTC. Residues: CSAGAGLSYEQYF.

This clonotype has a handful of counts. The V gene is TRBV6-2 or TRBV6-3, the J gene TRBJ2-7; no clear D gene. V was clipped by 0 bases and J by 4 bases, with 13 bases between them. Germline lookup yields CDR1 MNHEY and CDR2 SVGEGT. The CDR3 consists of 15 residues. The CDR3 loop reads CASSYSRPRQYEQYF. The CDR3 DNA reads as TGTGCCAGCAGTTACTCGAGGCCTCGGCAATACGAGCAGTACTTC.

The table lists this clonotype with a few counts. The chain carries TRBV6-5 and TRBJ2-1, with D maybe TRBD2 (6 bases). Trimming stripped 0 bases from V and 2 bases from J, with 8 bases between. This CDR3 spans 15 amino acids. In germline, CDR1 is MNHEY, CDR2 SVGAGI. The CDR3 DNA reads TGTGCCAGCAGTTACTCTCGGGAGCCCTACAATGAGCAGTTCTTC. Translated: CASSYSREPYNEQFF.

This clonotype was counted a few times. This sequence joins TRBV20-1 and TRBJ2-2, with D hard to call. The CDR3 sequence is 11 residues long. Trimming removed 6 bases at V and 3 bases at J, with 5 bases between. Looked up from germline, CDR1 is DFQATT and CDR2 is SNEGSKA (reference sequence). The CDR3 sequence: CSAVDTGELFF. CDR3 DNA: TGCAGTGCCGTAGACACCGGGGAGCTGTTTTTT.

This sequence joins TRBV27 and TRBJ2-7, with D maybe TRBD2 (6 bases). Looked up from germline, CDR1 is MNHEY and CDR2 is SMNVEV (reference sequence). The CDR3 loop spans 17 amino acids. The ends were cut back, 0 bases at V and 2 bases at J, with 17 bases in the middle. CDR3 nucleotide sequence: TGTGCCAGCAGTTTATCTGGCAGGACTACTCCCCCCTACGAGCAGTACTTC. Translating gives CASSLSGRTTPPYEQYF.

This clonotype came up a few times. The chain uses TRBV11-2 and TRBJ2-1; no clear D gene. Germline values: CDR1 SGHAT, CDR2 FQNNGV. This CDR3 has 14 amino acids. Trimming took 4 bases from V and 3 from J, leaving 10 bases between them. This CDR3 reads CASSYFRSYNEQFF. The CDR3 coding sequence is TGTGCCAGCAGCTACTTCCGGAGCTACAATGAGCAGTTCTTC.

A few counts support this clonotype. V and J are TRBV29-1 and TRBJ1-5; TRBD1 might be the D (5 bases). V was clipped by 2 bases and J by 1 base, with 6 bases between them. Germline V gene lookup returns CDR1 SQVTM and CDR2 ANQGSEA. This CDR3 region has 13 residues. In nucleotides, the CDR3 is TGCAGCGTTGAACAGGGAAGCAATCAGCCCCAGCATTTT. This gives the protein CSVEQGSNQPQHF.

In this sample, this clonotype turned up many times. V gene TRBV11-2 combines with J gene TRBJ2-7; 8 bases map to TRBD2. CDR3 length equals 17 residues. Germline V gives CDR1 SGHAT, CDR2 FQNNGV. The V and J ends lost 4 bases and 5 bases, in that order; junction bases with no gene match: 16. The CDR3 protein is CASSYNPSGRERDEQYF. CDR3 coding DNA: TGTGCCAGCAGCTACAACCCTAGCGGGCGGGAGAGGGACGAGCAGTACTTC.

This clonotype showed up just a few times. The rearrangement joins TRBV11-1 to TRBJ2-5, with 10 bases lining up with TRBD1. The CDR3 sequence is 15 residues long. Germline CDR1 is SGHAT and CDR2 is FQDESV (reference sequence). The trim removed 5 bases at V and 5 bases at J, leaving 8 bases unmatched. Written as DNA, the CDR3 is TGTGCCAGCAGCCTCGGACAGGGGGACGGGGAGACCCAGTACTTC. Translation gives CASSLGQGDGETQYF. The full variable domain, completed using reference TRBV11-1 and TRBJ2-5, is EAEVAQSPRYKITEKSQAVAFWCDPISGHATLYWYRQILGQGPELLVQFQDESVVDDSQLPKDRFSAERLKGVDSTLKIQPAELGDSAMYLCASSLGQGDGETQYFGPGTRLLVL.

This clonotype was found a few times. This rearrangement joins TRBV5-1 to TRBJ1-1; D might be TRBD1 (6 bases). The germline CDR1 and CDR2 sequences are SGHRS and YFSETQ. The V and J ends lost 4 bases and 1 base respectively, with 20 bases between them. The CDR3 extends over 17 amino acids. This CDR3 is CASSPRLGDRRNTEAFF. The CDR3 DNA is TGCGCCAGCAGCCCGAGACTCGGAGACAGGCGGAACACTGAAGCTTTCTTT.

This sequence joins TRBV5-1 and TRBJ2-1; 13 bases map to TRBD2. Germline lookup yields CDR1 SGHRS and CDR2 YFSETQ. This CDR3 contains 16 residues. The ends lost 0 bases at V and 7 bases at J; junction bases unmatched: 4. The chain's CDR3 is CASSLVGLAGTNEQFF. Written as DNA, the CDR3 is TGCGCCAGCAGCTTGGTGGGACTAGCGGGGACAAATGAGCAGTTCTTC.

This clonotype occurred once. The chain recombines TRBV5-1 with TRBJ2-5, with D perhaps assigned TRBD1 or TRBD2 (7 bases each). Germline CDR1 is SGHRS and CDR2 is YFSETQ. Trimming stripped 2 bases from V and 5 bases from J, with 25 bases between. The length of the CDR3 is 18 residues. DNA of the CDR3: TGCGCCAGCAGCTTCCCTCGGGACAGCACTAGCGAGAAGGAGACCCAGTACTTC. Its protein product is CASSFPRDSTSEKETQYF.

This sequence joins TRBV4-3 and TRBJ2-1; D may be TRBD2 (6 bases). Trimming stripped 0 bases from V and 5 bases from J, with 8 bases between. This CDR3 is 14 amino acids long. Germline V CDR1 and CDR2: LGHNA, YSLEER. CDR3 nucleotide sequence: TGCGCCAGCAGCCAAGATCGGAGGGACAATGAGCAGTTCTTC. Protein product: CASSQDRRDNEQFF.

The table lists this clonotype with many counts. This sequence joins TRBV7-9 and TRBJ2-1; TRBD2 matches 8 bases. Losses at the gene ends were 2 bases for V and 7 bases for J; bases not matched to a gene: 7. The CDR3 loop spans 15 amino acids. The V gene's germline CDR1 is SEHNR and CDR2 FQNEAQ (reference sequence). This chain's CDR3 is CASSLTGGLGNEQFF. In DNA, the CDR3 is TGTGCCAGCAGCTTAACGGGAGGGTTAGGGAATGAGCAGTTCTTC.